The clone carrying this T cell receptor beta chain was counted ten times or more. Antigen unknown. The CDR3 loop spans 12 amino acids. The germline gives CDR1 DFQATT, CDR2 SNEGSKA (reference sequence). With V trimmed by 5 bases and J by 3 bases, 3 bases remained unmatched. The source of the sample is a study of CD8 T cells in ankylosing spondylitis. TCRdb itself ran the 5' RACE reads through MiXCR, one entry per CDR3 protein. The sample lists hundreds of thousands of distinct CDR3 sequences; 12% were seen once. General study findings and limits: Disease-linked clones reportedly showed significant enrichment in matched ankylosing spondylitis synovial fluid. Made up of eight highly homologous variants, a TCR beta motif appeared characteristic of ankylosing spondylitis blood.

The V call is TRBV20-1, the J call TRBJ1-2; 7 bases fit TRBD1. The receptor's source is a male donor with ankylosing spondylitis. The sequenced material came from blood, either unsorted or a sorted T cell fraction (not recorded which). The chain's CDR3 is CSAGQGDYGYTF. CDR3 coding DNA: TGCAGTGCTGGGCAGGGGGACTATGGCTACACCTTC.